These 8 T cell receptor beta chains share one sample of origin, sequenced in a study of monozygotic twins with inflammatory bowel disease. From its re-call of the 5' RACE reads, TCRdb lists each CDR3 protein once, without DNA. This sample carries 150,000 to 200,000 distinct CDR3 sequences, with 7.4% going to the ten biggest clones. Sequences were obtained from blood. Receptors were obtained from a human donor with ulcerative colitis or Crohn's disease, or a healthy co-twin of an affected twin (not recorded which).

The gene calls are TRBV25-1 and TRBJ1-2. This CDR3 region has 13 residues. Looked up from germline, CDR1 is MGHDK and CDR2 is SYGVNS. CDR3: CASSTGGLYGYTF.

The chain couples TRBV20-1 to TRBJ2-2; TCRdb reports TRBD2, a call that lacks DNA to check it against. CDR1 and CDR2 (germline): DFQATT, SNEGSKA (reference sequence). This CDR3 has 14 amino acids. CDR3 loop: CSAMGLAGGGELFF.

The CDR3 loop is CASSKVRDHEQYF. The chain couples TRBV21-1 to TRBJ2-7; TCRdb lists TRBD1, though no DNA is available to test this call. TRBV21-1 is flagged as a pseudogene. This CDR3 comprises 13 residues.

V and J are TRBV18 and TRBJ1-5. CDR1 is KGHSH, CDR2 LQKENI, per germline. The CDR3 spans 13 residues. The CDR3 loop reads CASSPPGNQPQHF.

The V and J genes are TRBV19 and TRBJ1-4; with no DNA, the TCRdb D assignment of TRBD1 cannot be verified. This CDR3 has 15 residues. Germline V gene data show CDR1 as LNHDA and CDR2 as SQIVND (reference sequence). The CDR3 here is CASSPTGLPGEKLFF. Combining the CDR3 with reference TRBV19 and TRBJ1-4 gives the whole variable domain DGGITQSPKYLFRKEGQNVTLSCEQNLNHDAMYWYRQDPGQGLRLIYYSQIVNDFQKGDIAEGYSVSREKKESFPLTVTSAQKNPTAFYLCASSPTGLPGEKLFFGSGTQLSVL.

CDR3 residues: CASSSPTSGASYNEQFF. The V gene is TRBV28, the J gene TRBJ2-1; TCRdb's D call of TRBD2 is untestable without DNA. Germline V gives CDR1 MDHEN, CDR2 SYDVKM. The CDR3 covers 17 residues.

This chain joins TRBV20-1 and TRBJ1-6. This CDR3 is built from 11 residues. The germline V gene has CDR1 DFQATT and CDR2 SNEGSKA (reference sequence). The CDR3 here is CSARDRSPLHF.

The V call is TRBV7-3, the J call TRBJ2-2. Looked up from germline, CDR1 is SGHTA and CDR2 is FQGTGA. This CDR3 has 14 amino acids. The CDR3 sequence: CASSPNGDTGELFF.